This TCR beta chain was recovered during a study of blood T cell repertoires in COVID-19. Study in general: Whether acute or convalescent, the COVID-19 samples came from the United States, Italy and Spain.

Only in-frame clones appear in the TCRdb table, and some are missing; sequencing was by immunoSEQ multiplex PCR. The sample carries about 210,000 clones, around 84% recorded once. Cohorts were based on clinical histories the participants reported. The V and J ends lost 0 bases and 3 bases respectively, with 17 bases between them. CDR3 length: 17 residues. CDR1 is LNHNV and CDR2 is YYDKDF in the germline V gene (reference sequence). The material sequenced was PBMCs or T cells enriched from blood (not recorded which). The sequence came from a man aged 25-40 years with acute COVID-19. V and J are TRBV15 and TRBJ1-2; D is perhaps TRBD1 (5 bases). CDR3 DNA: TGTGCCACCAGCAGAGACCGAGGACATCCCGAAGACTATGGCTACACCTTC. Its protein product is CATSRDRGHPEDYGYTF.